This is a list of T cell receptor beta chains from one sample in a study of blood T cell repertoires in COVID-19. Libraries were prepared by immunoSEQ multiplex PCR; TCRdb keeps only in-frame clonotypes and omits some of them. This sample has about 380,000 clones, with roughly 77% found just once. Sequencing was done on a sample of peripheral blood. The receptor set was obtained from a human donor with acute or convalescent COVID-19. The donor label of this sample is uncertain. Both conserved end residues are trimmed from each CDR3. The listing skips clone size in some rows; elsewhere it reads once, few, many or a size class.

v_gene	j_gene	abundance	CDR3aa
TRBV7-6	TRBJ1-6	NA	ASSSDRGNNSPLH
TRBV6-1	TRBJ1-4	NA	ASSPPGQTNEKLF
TRBV11-2	TRBJ1-5	NA	ASSLAPNSNQPQH
TRBV18	TRBJ2-3	once	ASSPEGLAGLNTQY
TRBV12-3/TRBV12-4	TRBJ2-7	NA	ASSRGTDGEQY
TRBV3-1/TRBV3-2	TRBJ1-2	few	ASSRTLGGNYGYT
TRBV28	TRBJ1-3	NA	ASSSQGAAGNTIY
TRBV6-4	TRBJ2-3	NA	ASSYEPDTQY
TRBV30	TRBJ1-2	NA	AWNFQPRYGYT
TRBV7-2	TRBJ2-7	NA	ASSLGGQFSYEQY
TRBV6-4	TRBJ2-1	NA	ASRASGSRDEQF
TRBV19	TRBJ2-4	NA	ASSIRGAKNIQY
TRBV14	TRBJ2-2	NA	ASSRASGNTGELF
TRBV16	TRBJ1-1	NA	ASSVQGQAPTEAF
TRBV7-6	TRBJ2-1	NA	ASSRADTGTIGEQF
TRBV7-8	TRBJ1-1	NA	ASSLAGRGVTEAF
TRBV18	TRBJ1-2	NA	ASSPYGTGNYGYT
TRBV7-8	TRBJ1-2	NA	ASSLGTAEGGGYT
TRBV5-6	TRBJ2-1	NA	ASSLLGRDEQF
TRBV7-9	TRBJ1-6	NA	ASSPGQGGVIGPLH
TRBV5-6	TRBJ2-3	NA	ASSLQGLPARDTQY
TRBV19	TRBJ1-1	NA	ASRMSGNTEAF
TRBV30	TRBJ1-2	NA	AWSVQGSGYT
TRBV18	TRBJ2-3	NA	ASSPNRGGADTQY
TRBV5-6	TRBJ2-1	NA	ASSLTSEKF
TRBV19	TRBJ2-5	NA	ASSPAGGSRLETQY
TRBV14	TRBJ1-2	NA	ASSQPGTGPYGYT
TRBV27	TRBJ1-3	NA	ASRQGQAGNTIY
TRBV29-1	TRBJ2-6	NA	SDQTDYGANVLT
TRBV27	TRBJ2-1	once	ASSDYSYNEQF
TRBV5-4	TRBJ2-5	NA	ASSLESPPGAQY
TRBV30	TRBJ2-2	few	AWSVQGTGELF
TRBV2	TRBJ1-1	NA	ASSWGQKNTEAF
TRBV3-1/TRBV3-2	TRBJ1-6	NA	ASSPPGGRNSPLH
TRBV5-5	TRBJ2-5	NA	ASSLTGGSETQY
TRBV2	TRBJ2-2	NA	ASRLLAIPTGELF